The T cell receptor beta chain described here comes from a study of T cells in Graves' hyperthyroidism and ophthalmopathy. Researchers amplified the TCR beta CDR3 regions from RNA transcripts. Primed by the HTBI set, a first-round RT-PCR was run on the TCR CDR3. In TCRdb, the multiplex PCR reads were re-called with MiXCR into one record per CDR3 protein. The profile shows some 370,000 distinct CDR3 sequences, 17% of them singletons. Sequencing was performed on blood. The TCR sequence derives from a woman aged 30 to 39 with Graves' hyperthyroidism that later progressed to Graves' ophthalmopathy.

CDR3 in DNA: TGCAGTGCTAGAGAAAGGGGACTAGCGGCGGGGCGGCGAGGCACAGATACGCAGTATTTT. Its protein product is CSARERGLAAGRRGTDTQYF. The J gene is TRBJ2-3, the V gene TRBV20-1, with 11 bases aligning to TRBD2. CDR3 size: 20 residues. Trimming took 0 bases from V and 1 from J; bases not matched to a gene: 15. Germline values: CDR1 DFQATT, CDR2 SNEGSKA (reference sequence).